Shown below are 14 T cell receptor beta chains from a single sample sequenced in a study of blood T cell repertoires in COVID-19. Profiled with immunoSEQ multiplex PCR; TCRdb holds only in-frame clones, not every one. The sample contains 200,000 to 250,000 clones, approximately 85% of which appear only once. The sequencing input was peripheral blood. These TCRs come from a woman between 70 and 85 years old with COVID-19, enrolled during active disease.

This rearrangement joins TRBV10-2 to TRBJ2-2, with 9 bases identical to TRBD1. Germline V CDR1 and CDR2: WSHSY, SAAADI. This CDR3 contains 15 residues. V dropped 9 bases and J dropped 2; count of bases not matched to a gene: 7. CDR3 loop: CASRTGQGNTGELFF. CDR3 in DNA: TGCGCCAGTAGGACGGGACAGGGAAACACCGGGGAGCTGTTTTTT.

The chain joins TRBV6-1 to TRBJ1-3; 8 bases match TRBD1. V lost 0 bases and J lost 4; bases outside the gene matches: 8. Germline V lookup: CDR1 MNHNS, CDR2 SASEGT. The CDR3 contains 17 residues. CDR3: CASSEAPWQGAGNTIYF. Written as DNA, the CDR3 is TGTGCCAGCAGTGAAGCGCCTTGGCAGGGGGCAGGAAACACCATATATTTT.

This chain connects TRBV19 to TRBJ1-5; a weak D match, TRBD1 (5 bases). The CDR3 runs to 15 residues. Trimming removed 1 base from V and 1 base from J, with 8 bases in between. Germline CDR1 reads LNHDA; CDR2 reads SQIVND (reference sequence). CDR3 sequence (DNA): TGTGCCAGTAGTATAGGACAGAAAAGCAATCAGCCCCAGCATTTT. Amino acid sequence: CASSIGQKSNQPQHF.

Only one count was recorded for this clone. The gene calls are TRBV3-1 (or the pseudogene TRBV3-2) and TRBJ1-2, with TRBD1 as a possible D gene (5 bases). V was cut by 4 bases and J by 3 bases, with 9 bases left in between. CDR3 size: 13 residues. Germline CDR1 LGHDT, CDR2 YNNKEL (reference sequence). The CDR3 loop reads CASSPPGDYGYTF. The DNA of the CDR3 is TGTGCCAGCAGCCCCCCGGGGGACTATGGCTACACCTTC.

This chain joins TRBV10-3 and TRBJ1-3; 7 bases line up with TRBD1. V lost 5 bases, J lost 2 bases, and 3 bases stayed unmatched. Germline V lookup: CDR1 ENHRY, CDR2 SYGVKD. The length of the CDR3 is 14 residues. CDR3 in amino acids: CAISPGQAGNTIYF. CDR3 nucleotides: TGTGCCATCAGTCCCGGACAGGCTGGAAACACCATATATTTT.

This clone was detected a few times. The chain is built from TRBV5-6 and TRBJ2-2; no clear D. Per germline, CDR1 SGHDT and CDR2 YYEEEE. This CDR3 contains 15 residues. The V end was cut by 4 bases, the J end by 6 bases, with 16 bases between. CDR3 bases: TGTGCCAGCAGCACAACCGAGGTTCATCCCGGGGAGCTGTTTTTT. Translated: CASSTTEVHPGELFF.

The rearrangement joins TRBV5-6 to TRBJ2-6; 8 bases align to TRBD1. Germline-derived CDR1 and CDR2 are SGHDT and YYEEEE. The CDR3 contains 17 residues. J was trimmed by 2 bases and V by 4 bases; bases with no gene match: 8. The CDR3 DNA is TGTGCCAGCAGCATGTGGACAGGGAACGCTGGGGCCAACGTCCTGACTTTC. Its protein product is CASSMWTGNAGANVLTF.

V gene TRBV7-6 combines with J gene TRBJ2-5, with D tentatively TRBD2 (5 bases). Per germline, CDR1 SGHVS and CDR2 FNYEAQ. Trimming took 1 base from V and 5 from J, leaving 14 bases between them. The CDR3 sequence is 15 residues long. The CDR3, as DNA: TGTGCCAGCAGCTTAGGGCGGGTCCCAGGCGAGACCCAGTACTTC. Its translation is CASSLGRVPGETQYF.

This clone turned up a few times. This CDR3 reads CAISGGTDYYGYTF. In DNA form, the CDR3 reads TGTGCCATCAGTGGGGGGACAGACTACTATGGCTACACCTTC. The chain links TRBV10-3 to TRBJ1-2, with TRBD1 identical over 7 bases. Germline CDR1 and CDR2: ENHRY and SYGVKD. The trim removed 4 bases at V and 3 bases at J, leaving 5 bases unmatched. The CDR3 sequence is 14 residues long.

The V call is TRBV29-1, the J call TRBJ1-4; a weak D match, TRBD1 (5 bases). The germline V gene encodes CDR1 SQVTM and CDR2 ANQGSEA. The ends were cut back, 1 base at V and 8 bases at J, with 14 bases in the middle. The CDR3 contains 14 residues. CDR3 bases: TGCAGCGTTGAAGGTGTGTCCGCAGGGGAAAAACTGTTTTTT. Translated: CSVEGVSAGEKLFF.

The chain uses TRBV6-2 or TRBV6-3 and TRBJ2-3; 7 bases map to TRBD2. CDR3 length: 15 residues. Germline trimming cut 4 bases from V and 2 bases from J; bases unmatched to any gene: 6. CDR1 and CDR2 (germline): MNHEY, SVGEGT. CDR3: CASSFGGGLTDTQYF. CDR3 nucleotides: TGTGCCAGCAGTTTTGGCGGGGGACTCACAGATACGCAGTATTTT.

The V call is TRBV9, the J call TRBJ2-5, with unresolved D. Trimming shortened V by 4 bases and J by 1 base, and 8 bases separated the two germline ends. The CDR3 is 13 residues long. CDR1 SGDLS and CDR2 YYNGEE come from the germline V gene. This CDR3 reads CASSRGGQETQYF. The CDR3 DNA is TGTGCCAGCAGCAGAGGTGGCCAAGAGACCCAGTACTTC.

V is TRBV11-3 and J is TRBJ1-2; no firm D call. V was shortened by 5 bases and J by 2 bases, with 12 bases between the two germline ends. Germline CDR1 reads SGHNT; CDR2 reads YENEEA. The CDR3 runs 14 residues. In DNA, the CDR3 is TGTGCCAGCAGCCGAACGGGAGGGAACTATGGCTACACCTTC. It is translated as CASSRTGGNYGYTF.

The chain has TRBV4-1 and TRBJ2-5, with a possible D match to TRBD2 (6 bases). The CDR3 has 19 amino acids. Germline CDR1 is MGHRA and CDR2 is YSYEKL. Deletions cut 0 bases from V and 1 base from J, with 21 bases between. The CDR3 sequence: CASSQDRVGGGRFQETQYF. For the CDR3, the DNA is TGCGCCAGCAGCCAAGATCGGGTCGGGGGAGGCAGGTTCCAAGAGACCCAGTACTTC.